Below, 30 T cell receptor beta chains from the same sample are listed, as sequenced in a study of blood T cell repertoires in COVID-19. Profiled with immunoSEQ multiplex PCR; TCRdb holds only in-frame clones, not every one. This sample carries 140,000 to 150,000 clones, around 86% of them seen once, and the ten largest clones take 30% to 45%. The specimen was peripheral blood. The receptors here all came from a man in his fifties who had recovered from COVID-19.

The chain links TRBV21-1 to TRBJ2-3; TRBD1, the table's D call, lacks a check against the DNA. TRBV21-1 is annotated as a pseudogene. The CDR3 runs 16 residues. The CDR3 bases are TGTGCCAGCAGCTTCCGGACAGGGGGCTCGACAGATACGCAGTATTTT. Translation gives CASSFRTGGSTDTQYF.

V and J are TRBV5-1 and TRBJ1-1, with D tentatively TRBD1 (5 bases). Germline values: CDR1 SGHRS, CDR2 YFSETQ. V was clipped by 6 bases and J by 11 bases, with 17 bases between them. The CDR3 runs 12 residues. CDR3 sequence (DNA): TGCGCCAGCAAGTTAACGGGAGACAGCGCTTTCTTT. Encoded protein: CASKLTGDSAFF.

This chain joins TRBV13 and TRBJ1-4; D perhaps matches TRBD1 (5 bases). CDR3 size: 14 residues. The germline gives CDR1 PRHDT, CDR2 FYEKMQ (reference sequence). The ends were cut back, 2 bases at V and 5 bases at J, with 9 bases in the middle. The CDR3 loop is CASSLRTLNEKLFF. The CDR3 nucleotides read TGTGCCAGCAGCTTACGGACACTCAATGAAAAACTGTTTTTT.

This sequence joins TRBV7-9 and TRBJ1-2; 7 nucleotides agree with TRBD1. J lost 8 bases, V lost 3 bases, and 9 bases had no gene match. This CDR3 comprises 14 residues. Germline V gene sequence: CDR1 SEHNR, CDR2 FQNEAQ (reference sequence). The CDR3 sequence: CASSLTTGSRGYTF. For the CDR3, the DNA is TGTGCCAGCAGCTTGACGACAGGGTCCCGCGGCTACACCTTC.

The CDR3: CASRTGTTGNTIYF. The CDR3 DNA reads TGTGCCAGCAGAACTGGGACAACTGGAAACACCATATATTTT. The chain has TRBV27 and TRBJ1-3; a possible D gene is TRBD1 (6 bases). V lost 6 bases and J 2 bases, leaving 11 bases between the germline ends. CDR1 is MNHEY and CDR2 is SMNVEV in the germline V gene (reference sequence). The CDR3 length is 14 residues.

The V call is TRBV19, the J call TRBJ2-3, with 7 nucleotides matching TRBD1. Germline loops: CDR1 LNHDA, CDR2 SQIVND (reference sequence). The CDR3 consists of 14 residues. V shed 5 bases, J shed 2 bases, and the junction held 4 bases outside the gene matches. The CDR3 DNA reads as TGTGCCAGTAGTGTCGGGACAGCCACAGATACGCAGTATTTT. Protein sequence: CASSVGTATDTQYF.

Written as DNA, the CDR3 is TGTGCCAGCTCAAGCAGCGGGTCCTCCTACGAGCAGTACTTC. Protein product: CASSSSGSSYEQYF. The chain has TRBV18 and TRBJ2-7; TRBD2 is a possible D gene (6 bases). The CDR3 is 14 residues long. Trimming shortened V by 5 bases and J by 0 bases, and 11 bases separated the two germline ends. Per the germline V gene, CDR1 is KGHSH and CDR2 is LQKENI. Filled out from reference TRBV18 and TRBJ2-7, the complete variable domain reads NAGVMQNPRHLVRRRGQEARLRCSPMKGHSHVYWYRQLPEEGLKFMVYLQKENIIDESGMPKERFSAEFPKEGPSILRIQQVVRGDSAAYFCASSSSGSSYEQYFGPGTRLTVT.

The table lists this clone with a count of one. The V call is TRBV6-2 or TRBV6-3, the J call TRBJ1-6, with 10 bases fitting TRBD1. The CDR3 has 15 residues. The germline V gene encodes CDR1 MNHEY and CDR2 SVGEGT. V was clipped by 7 bases and J by 12 bases; unmatched bases: 12. The CDR3 DNA is TGTGCCAGCACCCCGCTCCGGGACAGGGGTCAACCCCTCCACTTT. Translation gives CASTPLRDRGQPLHF.

Turning to this clone: Additional DNA sequences in this sample encode the identical CDR3. The gene calls are TRBV27 and TRBJ2-7, with TRBD1 matching 9 bases. The CDR3 spans 14 residues. Looked up from germline, CDR1 is MNHEY and CDR2 is SMNVEV (reference sequence). V gave up 3 bases and J gave up 4 bases; unmatched junction bases: 4. The DNA for the CDR3 is TGTGCCAGCAGTTTTACAGGGGGCTCATACGAGCAGTACTTC. Its protein is CASSFTGGSYEQYF.

A word on this clone: Mismatch with germline at one junction end may stem from a read error. This chain uses TRBV12-5 with TRBJ2-3; weak D call: TRBD1 (6 bases). This CDR3 has 11 amino acids. From germline, CDR1 is LGHNT and CDR2 FRNRAP. CDR3 amino acids: CASGRTETQYF. CDR3 in DNA: TGTGCTAGTGGAAGGACAGAAACGCAGTATTTT.

This chain links TRBV19 with TRBJ1-4; 8 nucleotides align to TRBD1. The CDR3 consists of 15 residues. Germline V lookup: CDR1 LNHDA, CDR2 SQIVND (reference sequence). Trimming at V came to 4 bases and at J to 0 bases, leaving 1 base not matched to a gene. This CDR3 reads CASSRTGTTNEKLFF. The DNA for the CDR3 is TGTGCCAGTAGTAGGACAGGGACAACTAATGAAAAACTGTTTTTT.

J is TRBJ1-1 and V is TRBV7-2, with a possible D match to TRBD1 (6 bases). Germline V gene data show CDR1 as SGHTA and CDR2 as FQGNSA. V dropped 1 base and J dropped 0 bases, with 9 bases sitting between them. This CDR3 is 15 amino acids long. CDR3 nucleotides: TGTGCCAGCAGCTTAGTTCCAGGGGTGAACACTGAAGCTTTCTTT. It codes for CASSLVPGVNTEAFF.

Remarks on this clone: A much larger clone sits a single nucleotide away, making a read error possible. In DNA, the CDR3 is TGTGCCAGCAGACGAGATAGCAATCAGCCCCAGCATTTT. Translating gives CASRRDSNQPQHF. This sequence joins TRBV6-5 and TRBJ1-5, with D hard to call. The germline V and J ends were trimmed by 6 bases and 0 bases, with 6 bases remaining between them. The CDR3 loop spans 13 amino acids. Germline-derived CDR1 and CDR2 are MNHEY and SVGAGI.

The genes are TRBV13 and TRBJ1-2; D gene uncertain. Germline V gives CDR1 PRHDT, CDR2 FYEKMQ (reference sequence). V shed 4 bases and J shed 6 bases, with 15 bases lying between them. This CDR3 is 14 amino acids long. The CDR3 region has the DNA TGTGCCAGCAGCTCCGACGTGAGGGTGGATGGCTACACCTTC. The encoded protein is CASSSDVRVDGYTF.

J is TRBJ2-2 and V is TRBV13, with no clear D. Germline lookup yields CDR1 PRHDT and CDR2 FYEKMQ (reference sequence). The CDR3 is made up of 12 amino acids. V lost 10 bases, J lost 5 bases, and 11 bases lay in between. DNA for the CDR3: TGTGCCACCTCGATCGGGACCGGGGAGCTGTTTTTT. Translated, it gives CATSIGTGELFF.

The CDR3 is CASSHGTGEGEQYF. The CDR3 DNA reads as TGTGCCAGCAGTCACGGGACAGGGGAAGGCGAGCAGTACTTC. The chain couples TRBV6-5 to TRBJ2-7; 10 nucleotides match TRBD1. Trimming removed 5 bases from V and 6 bases from J; junction bases left unmatched: 7. This CDR3 has 14 amino acids. From germline, CDR1 is MNHEY and CDR2 SVGAGI.

The chain recombines TRBV6-6 with TRBJ1-5; no definite D call. The CDR3 is 11 residues long. Trimming shortened V by 6 bases and J by 9 bases, and 9 bases separated the two germline ends. Germline loops: CDR1 MNHNY, CDR2 SVGAGI (reference sequence). The CDR3: CASSPSGPQHF. The CDR3 DNA is TGTGCCAGCAGCCCCTCAGGGCCCCAGCATTTT.

The CDR3 bases are TGTGCCAGCAGCCCTCATCTGATCGGGGAATACAATGAGCAGTTCTTC. Protein: CASSPHLIGEYNEQFF. The chain joins TRBV7-2 to TRBJ2-1; TRBD2 is a possible D gene (5 bases). Looked up from germline, CDR1 is SGHTA and CDR2 is FQGNSA. The CDR3 is 16 amino acids. Trimming left V 5 bases short and J 4 bases short, with 18 bases between.

The V call is TRBV12-3 or TRBV12-4, the J call TRBJ1-1; a possible D gene is TRBD1 (6 bases). Trimming removed 3 bases at V and 9 bases at J, with 14 bases between. The CDR3 has 13 amino acids. CDR3 DNA sequence: TGTGCCAGCAGTTTTCAGATGCAGGGGAAAGCTTTCTTT. This translates into CASSFQMQGKAFF.

The CDR3 is CATSMDGGYGYTF. The DNA of the CDR3 is TGTGCCACCAGCATGGACGGGGGCTATGGCTACACCTTC. This chain uses TRBV15 with TRBJ1-2; TRBD1 is a possible D gene (5 bases). V lost 4 bases, J lost 4 bases, and 10 bases lay in between. The germline V gene encodes CDR1 LNHNV and CDR2 YYDKDF (reference sequence). CDR3 length equals 13 residues.

The rearrangement links TRBV19 to TRBJ2-7; the D gene is possibly TRBD1 (6 bases). V lost 4 bases and J 1 base, leaving 8 bases between the germline ends. The CDR3 is 13 residues long. Germline V gene data show CDR1 as LNHDA and CDR2 as SQIVND (reference sequence). Here the CDR3 DNA reads TGTGCCAGTAGTAGAGGACAGTCCTACGAGCAGTACTTC. Its protein product is CASSRGQSYEQYF. The full variable domain, with the rest looked up from reference TRBV19 and TRBJ2-7, is DGGITQSPKYLFRKEGQNVTLSCEQNLNHDAMYWYRQDPGQGLRLIYYSQIVNDFQKGDIAEGYSVSREKKESFPLTVTSAQKNPTAFYLCASSRGQSYEQYFGPGTRLTVT.

The chain has TRBV9 and TRBJ2-5; 8 nucleotides agree with TRBD2. The germline V gene has CDR1 SGDLS and CDR2 YYNGEE. The CDR3 sequence is 15 residues long. V shed 4 bases and J 1 base; nucleotides not matched to a gene: 6. This chain's CDR3 is CASSRGGDLQETQYF. As DNA, the CDR3 is TGTGCCAGCAGCCGGGGGGGGGATCTCCAAGAGACCCAGTACTTC.

The V gene is TRBV10-3, the J gene TRBJ2-3; TRBD2 matches at 7 bases. The junction had 10 bases not matched to a gene; V was cut back by 4 bases and J by 0 bases. The CDR3 consists of 17 residues. From germline, CDR1 is ENHRY and CDR2 SYGVKD. The CDR3 sequence: CAISAPDQRGSTDTQYF. The DNA for the CDR3 is TGTGCCATCAGTGCCCCAGACCAGCGGGGTAGCACAGATACGCAGTATTTT.

The chain couples TRBV19 to TRBJ1-1; 10 bases are shared with TRBD1. V was clipped by 3 bases and J by 4 bases; unmatched bases: 2. CDR1 is LNHDA and CDR2 is SQIVND in the germline V gene (reference sequence). This CDR3 is built from 14 residues. DNA of the CDR3: TGTGCCAGTAGTATCAGGACAGGGGGCACTGAAGCTTTCTTT. It codes for CASSIRTGGTEAFF.

A few counts support this clone. This chain joins TRBV6-1 and TRBJ1-3, with D possibly matching TRBD1 (6 bases). V gave up 5 bases and J gave up 0 bases, with 14 bases separating them. The CDR3 extends over 16 amino acids. CDR1 is MNHNS and CDR2 is SASEGT in the germline V gene. CDR3 DNA sequence: TGTGCCAGCAGTAAAGGACAGCTTAACTCTGGAAACACCATATATTTT. Protein: CASSKGQLNSGNTIYF.

The gene calls are TRBV5-1 and TRBJ2-5; 7 nucleotides line up with TRBD1. The length of the CDR3 is 15 residues. Trimming removed 3 bases from V and 3 bases from J; junction bases left unmatched: 8. Germline lookup yields CDR1 SGHRS and CDR2 YFSETQ. This chain's CDR3 is CASSSSGTEKETQYF. CDR3 DNA sequence: TGCGCCAGCAGCTCTTCCGGGACAGAGAAAGAGACCCAGTACTTC.

The chain uses TRBV11-3 and TRBJ2-7; 8 nucleotides align to TRBD1. The CDR3 length is 16 residues. Germline trimming cut 1 base from V and 0 bases from J; bases unmatched to any gene: 5. The germline V gene encodes CDR1 SGHNT and CDR2 YENEEA. In DNA form, the CDR3 reads TGTGCCAGCAGCTTAGGGGTGACAGGGGACTCCTACGAGCAGTACTTC. The encoded protein is CASSLGVTGDSYEQYF.

The chain joins TRBV6-6 to TRBJ1-1, with TRBD1 matching 8 bases. This CDR3 spans 14 amino acids. J gave up 4 bases and V 6 bases, and 7 bases lay outside the gene matches. CDR1 MNHNY and CDR2 SVGAGI come from the germline V gene (reference sequence). The CDR3 bases are TGTGCCAGCAGCCGGACAGGGACAAGCACTGAAGCTTTCTTT. This codes for CASSRTGTSTEAFF.

The chain employs TRBV5-1 and TRBJ1-5, with D uncertain. V lost 0 bases and J 1 base, leaving 11 bases between the germline ends. Germline V gene sequence: CDR1 SGHRS, CDR2 YFSETQ. The CDR3 covers 16 residues. CDR3 protein: CASSLGSSGSNQPQHF. The CDR3 DNA sequence: TGCGCCAGCAGCTTGGGCAGCAGCGGGAGCAATCAGCCCCAGCATTTT. The variable domain in full, with the rest retrieved from reference TRBV5-1 and TRBJ1-5, is KAGVTQTPRYLIKTRGQQVTLSCSPISGHRSVSWYQQTPGQGLQFLFEYFSETQRNKGNFPGRFSGRQFSNSRSEMNVSTLELGDSALYLCASSLGSSGSNQPQHFGDGTRLSIL.

This clone was observed once. V usage is TRBV18 and J usage is TRBJ1-4, with D unresolved. CDR1 KGHSH and CDR2 LQKENI come from the germline V gene. This CDR3 is 11 amino acids long. Trimming took 3 bases from V and 8 from J, leaving 4 bases between them. This CDR3 reads CASSPGEKLFF. CDR3 DNA sequence: TGTGCCAGCTCACCGGGCGAAAAACTGTTTTTT.